This TCR beta chain was found in a study of PD-1 blockade in classical Hodgkin lymphoma. Here immunoSEQ multiplex PCR was the method, and the copy in TCRdb shows in-frame clones only, minus some. The sample yields 66,000 or so clones, 71% seen once. All patients relapsed after autologous stem cell transplantation, and brentuximab vedotin exposure varied. General study results and limits: The authors have not defined what causes the repertoire differences, possibly disease activity or prior therapy.

Note on this clone: Its specificity is unknown.

The clonotype was recovered from a human donor with classical Hodgkin lymphoma. Sequencing was performed on peripheral blood mononuclear cells (PBMCs), taken before the second cycle of nivolumab.

CDR3 coding DNA: TGTGCCAGCAGCCCGATCACTAAGACAGCTTCCTACGAGCAGTACTTC. Translation: CASSPITKTASYEQYF. V usage is TRBV11-2 and J usage is TRBJ2-7, with D perhaps matching TRBD1 (5 bases). Germline CDR1 SGHAT, CDR2 FQNNGV. This CDR3 comprises 16 residues. The germline V and J ends were trimmed by 5 bases and 1 base, with 18 bases remaining between them.